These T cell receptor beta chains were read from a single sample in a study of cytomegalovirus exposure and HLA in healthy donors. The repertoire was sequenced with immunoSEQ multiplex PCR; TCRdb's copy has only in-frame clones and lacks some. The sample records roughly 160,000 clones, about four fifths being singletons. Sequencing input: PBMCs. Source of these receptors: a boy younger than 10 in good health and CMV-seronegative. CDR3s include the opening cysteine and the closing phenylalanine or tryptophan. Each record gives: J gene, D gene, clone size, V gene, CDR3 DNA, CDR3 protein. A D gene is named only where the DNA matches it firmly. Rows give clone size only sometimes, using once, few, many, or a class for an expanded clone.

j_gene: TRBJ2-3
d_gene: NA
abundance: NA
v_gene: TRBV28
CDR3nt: TGTGCCAGCAGTCCTACAGGGCCAGATACGCAGTATTTT
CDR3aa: CASSPTGPDTQYF

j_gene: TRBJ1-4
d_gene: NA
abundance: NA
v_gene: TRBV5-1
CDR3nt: TGCGCCAGCAGCTTGGGGGTGACAGGTTATAATGAAAAACTGTTTTTT
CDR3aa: CASSLGVTGYNEKLFF

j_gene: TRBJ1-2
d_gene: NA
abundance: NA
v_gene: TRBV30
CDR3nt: TGTGCCTGGAGTGTCAGAGGGAGTCACTATGGCTACACCTTC
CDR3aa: CAWSVRGSHYGYTF

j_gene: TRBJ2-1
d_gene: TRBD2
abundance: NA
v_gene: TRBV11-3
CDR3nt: TGTGCCAGCAGCAGGGACTACAATGGGCAGTTCTTC
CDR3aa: CASSRDYNGQFF

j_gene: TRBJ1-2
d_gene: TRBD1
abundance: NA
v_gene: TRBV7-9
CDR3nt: TGTGCCAGCAGCTTAAATGAGGGGGCTGATGGCTACACCTTC
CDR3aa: CASSLNEGADGYTF

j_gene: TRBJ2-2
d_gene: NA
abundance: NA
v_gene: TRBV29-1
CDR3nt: TGCAGCGCCAGAGGACAGAACACCGGGGAGCTGTTTTTT
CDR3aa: CSARGQNTGELFF

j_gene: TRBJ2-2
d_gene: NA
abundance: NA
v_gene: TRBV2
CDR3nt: TGTGCCAGCACGGATAACAGACAGGCCGGGGAGCTGTTTTTT
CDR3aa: CASTDNRQAGELFF

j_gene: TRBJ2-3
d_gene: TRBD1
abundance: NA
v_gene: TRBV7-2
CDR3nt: TGTGCCAGCAGTCCTTTGCCGGGACAGGGGCAGTATTTT
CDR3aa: CASSPLPGQGQYF

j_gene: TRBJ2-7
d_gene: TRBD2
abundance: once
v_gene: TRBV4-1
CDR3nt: TGCGCCAGCAGCCAAGAAGCTAGCGGGAGCTACGAGCAGTACTTC
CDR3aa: CASSQEASGSYEQYF

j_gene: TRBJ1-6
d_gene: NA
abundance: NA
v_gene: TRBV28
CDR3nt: TGTGCCAGCAGTTTGTTAGGGGGGGGGTCACCCCTCCACTTT
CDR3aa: CASSLLGGGSPLHF